These 25 T cell receptor beta chains came from one sample sequenced in a study of CD8 T cells in Susac syndrome. Random-hexamer reverse transcription was applied to roughly 0.5 to 1 ug RNA. TCRdb passed the immunoSEQ multiplex PCR reads through MiXCR, listing each CDR3 protein once. There are nearly 200,000 distinct CDR3 sequences in the sample; 90% to 95% occur only once, and 0.085% to 0.095% lies in the top ten. Sequences were obtained from CD4+ T cells from PBMCs. These receptors were taken from a human donor with multiple sclerosis.

The rearrangement links TRBV29-1 to TRBJ2-7; 8 bases agree with TRBD1. CDR3 length: 13 residues. The germline V gene has CDR1 SQVTM and CDR2 ANQGSEA. The trim removed 6 bases at V and 5 bases at J, leaving 9 bases unmatched. DNA of the CDR3: TGCAGCGTGGTGAGGACAGGGAGTGACGAGCAGTACTTC. Its translation: CSVVRTGSDEQYF.

This clonotype was detected once. V is TRBV3-1 and J is TRBJ2-1, with 7 bases fitting TRBD2. CDR1 and CDR2 from the germline V gene are LGHDT and YNNKEL (reference sequence). The CDR3 totals 14 residues. Germline trimming cut 3 bases from V and 5 bases from J; bases unmatched to any gene: 4. The CDR3 DNA sequence: TGTGCCAGCAGCCAGACTAGCCTCGACAATGAGCAGTTCTTC. It yields the protein CASSQTSLDNEQFF.

The V gene is TRBV7-2, the J gene TRBJ1-2; 9 bases are shared with TRBD1. The CDR3 length is 13 residues. V lost 4 bases to trimming and J lost 8 bases; unmatched junction nucleotides: 5. Per the germline V gene, CDR1 is SGHTA and CDR2 is FQGNSA. The CDR3 protein is CASSSGQGHGYTF. CDR3 in DNA: TGTGCCAGCAGCTCGGGACAGGGCCACGGCTACACCTTC. Supplemented by reference TRBV7-2 and TRBJ1-2, the full variable domain reads GAGVSQSPSNKVTEKGKDVELRCDPISGHTALYWYRQSLGQGLEFLIYFQGNSAPDKSGLPSDRFSAERTGGSVSTLTIQRTQQEDSAVYLCASSSGQGHGYTFGSGTRLTVV.

The chain couples TRBV10-3 to TRBJ2-1; possible D gene TRBD2, 7 bases. The CDR3 spans 14 residues. V gave up 0 bases and J gave up 6 bases, with 9 bases separating them. The germline CDR1 and CDR2 sequences are ENHRY and SYGVKD. The CDR3 region is CAISESGGLNEQFF. CDR3 in DNA: TGTGCCATCAGTGAGTCGGGGGGGCTCAATGAGCAGTTCTTC.

The rearrangement uses TRBV4-2 and TRBJ1-3, with TRBD1 as a possible D gene (6 bases). The V end lost 0 bases, the J end lost 8 bases, and 14 bases lay between the germline ends. The germline V gene encodes CDR1 LGHNA and CDR2 YNFKEQ. CDR3 size: 15 residues. CDR3 in amino acids: CASSQDRGAGDTIYF. The CDR3 region has the DNA TGTGCCAGCAGCCAAGATCGGGGGGCCGGAGACACCATATATTTT.

This chain uses TRBV18 with TRBJ1-1; 8 nucleotides line up with TRBD1. The CDR3 is made up of 14 amino acids. Germline V CDR1 and CDR2: KGHSH, LQKENI. The V and J ends lost 5 bases and 4 bases, in that order; junction bases with no gene match: 6. CDR3 in DNA: TGTGCCAGCTCAAGGGGACAGGCTGGCACTGAAGCTTTCTTT. This codes for CASSRGQAGTEAFF.

The CDR3 bases are TGTGCCAGCAGCCAAGACTACAGGGGGCGGGGGACTGAAGCTTTCTTT. Residues: CASSQDYRGRGTEAFF. This chain links TRBV4-2 with TRBJ1-1, with 9 bases identical to TRBD1. CDR3 length: 16 amino acids. The junction had 7 bases not matched to a gene; V was cut back by 0 bases and J by 5 bases. CDR1 and CDR2 from the germline V gene are LGHNA and YNFKEQ.

This clonotype was observed once. The chain recombines TRBV20-1 with TRBJ2-7; 7 positions match TRBD1. The CDR3 is 13 amino acids. V lost 4 bases, J lost 3 bases, and 6 bases stayed unmatched. The germline V gene has CDR1 DFQATT and CDR2 SNEGSKA (reference sequence). Here the CDR3 DNA reads TGCAGTGCTATACCGACAGGGATCTACGAGCAGTACTTC. This sequence encodes CSAIPTGIYEQYF.

The genes are TRBV12-3 or TRBV12-4 and TRBJ2-3, with D maybe TRBD2 (6 bases). Trimming took 3 bases from V and 1 from J, leaving 8 bases between them. This CDR3 spans 14 amino acids. The CDR3, as DNA: TGTGCCAGCAGTTTGGGGGAGGGCACAGATACGCAGTATTTT. Its protein product is CASSLGEGTDTQYF.

The chain employs TRBV4-1 and TRBJ1-5; D remains ambiguous. This CDR3 has 13 residues. The V end lost 0 bases, the J end lost 9 bases, and 9 bases lay between the germline ends. Germline V gives CDR1 MGHRA, CDR2 YSYEKL. CDR3 coding DNA: TGCGCCAGCAGCCAAGAGCGAGGAACGCCCCAGCATTTT. Amino acid sequence: CASSQERGTPQHF.

V gene TRBV30 combines with J gene TRBJ2-5; TRBD1 might be the D (6 bases). V lost 3 bases and J 5 bases, leaving 19 bases between the germline ends. This CDR3 comprises 15 residues. From germline, CDR1 is GTSNPN and CDR2 SVGIG (reference sequence). The CDR3 spells CAWSENTGIRETQYF. The CDR3 DNA follows: TGTGCCTGGAGCGAGAATACAGGGATCCGTGAGACCCAGTACTTC. The variable domain in full, with the rest retrieved from reference TRBV30 and TRBJ2-5, is SQTIHQWPATLVQPVGSPLSLECTVEGTSNPNLYWYRQAAGRGLQLLFYSVGIGQISSEVPQNLSASRPQDRQFILSSKKLLLSDSGFYLCAWSENTGIRETQYFGPGTRLLVL.

The chain joins TRBV20-1 to TRBJ1-1; D not resolved. Trimming removed 4 bases from V and 4 bases from J, with 16 bases in between. This CDR3 has 14 residues. Germline V CDR1 and CDR2: DFQATT, SNEGSKA (reference sequence). Written as DNA, the CDR3 is TGCAGTGCTACCTCCCCGGGCATAGGCACTGAAGCTTTCTTT. Residues: CSATSPGIGTEAFF.

This sequence joins TRBV29-1 and TRBJ2-7; 10 positions match TRBD2. Germline trimming cut 7 bases from V and 2 bases from J; bases unmatched to any gene: 5. This CDR3 has 13 amino acids. Looked up from germline, CDR1 is SQVTM and CDR2 is ANQGSEA. The CDR3 loop is CSAVAGGTYEQYF. The DNA of the CDR3 is TGCAGCGCCGTAGCGGGGGGAACCTACGAGCAGTACTTC.

CDR3 region: CASSPVITYEQYF. CDR3 sequence (DNA): TGTGCCAGCAGCCCGGTCATCACGTACGAGCAGTACTTC. The chain combines TRBV14 with TRBJ2-7; D remains unclear. Trimming stripped 4 bases from V and 4 bases from J, with 11 bases between. Germline V gene sequence: CDR1 SGHDN, CDR2 FVKESK. This CDR3 contains 13 residues.

The rearrangement uses TRBV7-2 and TRBJ1-5; D ambiguous. The CDR3 runs to 13 residues. CDR1 and CDR2 from the germline V gene are SGHTA and FQGNSA. The ends were cut back, 1 base at V and 6 bases at J, with 7 bases in the middle. CDR3 region: CASSLDNFQPQHF. The CDR3 region has the DNA TGTGCCAGCAGCTTAGACAACTTTCAGCCCCAGCATTTT.

This rearrangement joins TRBV29-1 to TRBJ2-7, with 12 bases fitting TRBD1. Germline-derived CDR1 and CDR2 are SQVTM and ANQGSEA. J gave up 5 bases and V 6 bases, and 11 bases lay outside the gene matches. The CDR3 extends over 15 amino acids. The CDR3 nucleotides are TGCAGCGTCACTGGGGGGGACAGGGGGCCCAACGAGCAGTACTTC. This encodes CSVTGGDRGPNEQYF.

This chain uses TRBV23-1 with TRBJ2-3, with D unclear. TRBV23-1 is marked as an open reading frame, function uncertain. CDR3 size: 16 residues. V was pared by 3 bases and J by 2 bases, with 15 bases between. As DNA, the CDR3 is TGCGCCAGCAGTCAGACCTCCACATGGATCACAGATACGCAGTATTTT. Amino acids: CASSQTSTWITDTQYF.

V gene TRBV29-1 combines with J gene TRBJ1-2; tentative D call: TRBD1 (6 bases). The germline CDR1 and CDR2 sequences are SQVTM and ANQGSEA. Trimming stripped 6 bases from V and 4 bases from J, with 12 bases between. The CDR3 covers 12 residues. In DNA, the CDR3 is TGCAGCGTACCAACAGGGCCCTATGGCTACACCTTC. It yields the protein CSVPTGPYGYTF.

The rearrangement links TRBV20-1 to TRBJ1-1, with D tentatively TRBD1 (5 bases). Trimming shortened V by 3 bases and J by 0 bases, and 14 bases separated the two germline ends. The length of the CDR3 is 15 residues. Germline CDR1 is DFQATT and CDR2 is SNEGSKA (reference sequence). The CDR3 nucleotides read TGCAGTGCTAGCTACGGGGGGTGGATGAACACTGAAGCTTTCTTT. This encodes CSASYGGWMNTEAFF.

This sequence joins TRBV7-2 and TRBJ2-1; possible D gene TRBD1, 5 bases. Germline V gives CDR1 SGHTA, CDR2 FQGNSA. This CDR3 spans 13 amino acids. Deletions cut 3 bases from V and 7 bases from J, with 10 bases between. CDR3 region: CASSFGAWNEQFF. For the CDR3, the DNA is TGTGCCAGCAGCTTTGGGGCTTGGAATGAGCAGTTCTTC.

This chain joins TRBV27 and TRBJ2-7; TRBD1 is a possible D gene (6 bases). CDR1 is MNHEY, CDR2 SMNVEV, per germline (reference sequence). Trimming cost V 7 bases and J 0 bases, with 19 bases left between them. This CDR3 has 16 residues. The CDR3 protein is CASKGPLQGSSYEQYF. The CDR3 bases are TGTGCCAGCAAGGGCCCACTTCAGGGGAGCTCCTACGAGCAGTACTTC.

This clonotype was detected once. V and J are TRBV30 and TRBJ1-5; TRBD1 might be the D (6 bases). CDR1 and CDR2 (germline): GTSNPN, SVGIG (reference sequence). The ends were cut back, 3 bases at V and 0 bases at J, with 21 bases in the middle. CDR3 length: 18 amino acids. CDR3 residues: CAWSSGSGGGFSNQPQHF. For the CDR3, the DNA is TGTGCCTGGAGCTCGGGCAGCGGAGGGGGTTTTAGCAATCAGCCCCAGCATTTT.

The chain uses TRBV18 and TRBJ2-4, with 7 bases identical to TRBD1. The length of the CDR3 is 13 residues. V shed 5 bases and J 3 bases; nucleotides not matched to a gene: 1. Germline assignment: CDR1 KGHSH and CDR2 LQKENI. The CDR3: CASSGTDKNIQYF. The CDR3 DNA is TGTGCCAGCTCAGGGACAGACAAAAACATTCAGTACTTC.

The chain recombines TRBV24-1 with TRBJ2-1, with 10 bases that match TRBD2. CDR1 is KGHDR and CDR2 is SFDVKD in the germline V gene. This CDR3 region has 17 residues. With 5 bases clipped from V and 9 bases from J, the junction kept 15 bases outside the gene matches. This CDR3 is CATSVPSGSGRYGEQFF. The CDR3 nucleotides are TGTGCCACCAGTGTCCCCAGCGGTAGCGGGAGGTATGGTGAGCAGTTCTTC.

The V gene is TRBV7-8, the J gene TRBJ2-7; D ambiguous. V shed 1 base and J shed 3 bases, with 7 bases lying between them. Looked up from germline, CDR1 is SGHVS and CDR2 is FQNEAQ. The CDR3 has 13 residues. In nucleotides, the CDR3 is TGTGCCAGCAGCTTAGAGGTCAGCTACGAGCAGTACTTC. This encodes CASSLEVSYEQYF.